Listed below are T cell receptor beta chains from one sample, sequenced in a study of T cell responses to AZD1222 COVID-19 vaccine. Profiling relied on immunoSEQ multiplex PCR, and the TCRdb table lists in-frame clones only, not all of them. The sample lists fewer than 120,000 clones, over 85% occurring once. The input for sequencing was peripheral blood, taken 28 days after the second AZD1222 dose. These receptors were collected from an adult who received the AZD1222 COVID-19 vaccine. Each CDR3 is given with its conserved first and last residue. The order of the fields is CDR3 protein, CDR3 DNA, CDR3 length, V gene, clone size, D gene, J gene. A D gene is named only where the DNA matches it firmly. Some rows have no size entry. The others give once, few or many, or a class for an expanded clone.

CDR3aa: CASSQDPTGLMNTEAFF
CDR3nt: TGCGCCAGCAGCCAAGATCCTACAGGCCTAATGAACACTGAAGCTTTCTTT
len: 17
v_gene: TRBV4-1
abundance: NA
d_gene: NA
j_gene: TRBJ1-1

CDR3aa: CSVSHPSLAGNEQFF
CDR3nt: TGCAGCGTTTCACACCCGTCGCTAGCGGGCAATGAGCAGTTCTTC
len: 15
v_gene: TRBV29-1
abundance: once
d_gene: TRBD2
j_gene: TRBJ2-1

CDR3aa: CATGGSATDTQYF
CDR3nt: TGTGCCACAGGCGGGTCGGCCACAGATACGCAGTATTTT
len: 13
v_gene: TRBV24-1
abundance: NA
d_gene: NA
j_gene: TRBJ2-3

CDR3aa: CASTTGTGDIQYF
CDR3nt: TGTGCCAGCACCACCGGGACAGGCGACATTCAGTACTTC
len: 13
v_gene: TRBV12-3/TRBV12-4
abundance: once
d_gene: TRBD1
j_gene: TRBJ2-4

CDR3aa: CASSRYPRGQNYGYTF
CDR3nt: TGTGCCAGCAGCCGATATCCGAGGGGACAGAACTATGGCTACACCTTC
len: 16
v_gene: TRBV21-1
abundance: NA
d_gene: NA
j_gene: TRBJ1-2

CDR3aa: CASSSQDRAQRRAFF
CDR3nt: TGTGCCAGCAGCTCCCAGGACCGAGCACAACGCCGAGCTTTCTTT
len: 15
v_gene: TRBV11-2
abundance: NA
d_gene: NA
j_gene: TRBJ1-1

CDR3aa: CASSDSGLAGGPGTGELFF
CDR3nt: TGTGCCAGCAGTGACTCTGGACTAGCGGGGGGGCCGGGCACCGGGGAGCTGTTTTTT
len: 19
v_gene: TRBV6-4
abundance: NA
d_gene: TRBD2
j_gene: TRBJ2-2

CDR3aa: CASSYPGTDTQYF
CDR3nt: TGTGCCAGCAGTTACCCCGGGACAGATACGCAGTATTTT
len: 13
v_gene: TRBV6-5
abundance: NA
d_gene: NA
j_gene: TRBJ2-3

CDR3aa: CASSLAAYNEQFF
CDR3nt: TGTGCCAGCAGCTTAGCTGCCTACAATGAGCAGTTCTTC
len: 13
v_gene: TRBV7-4
abundance: NA
d_gene: NA
j_gene: TRBJ2-1

CDR3aa: CASSIGQGWKETQYF
CDR3nt: TGTGCCAGTAGTATAGGCCAGGGTTGGAAAGAGACCCAGTACTTC
len: 15
v_gene: TRBV19
abundance: NA
d_gene: NA
j_gene: TRBJ2-5

CDR3aa: CASLRLDEQFF
CDR3nt: TGTGCCAGTCTCAGGCTCGATGAGCAGTTCTTC
len: 11
v_gene: TRBV2
abundance: once
d_gene: NA
j_gene: TRBJ2-1